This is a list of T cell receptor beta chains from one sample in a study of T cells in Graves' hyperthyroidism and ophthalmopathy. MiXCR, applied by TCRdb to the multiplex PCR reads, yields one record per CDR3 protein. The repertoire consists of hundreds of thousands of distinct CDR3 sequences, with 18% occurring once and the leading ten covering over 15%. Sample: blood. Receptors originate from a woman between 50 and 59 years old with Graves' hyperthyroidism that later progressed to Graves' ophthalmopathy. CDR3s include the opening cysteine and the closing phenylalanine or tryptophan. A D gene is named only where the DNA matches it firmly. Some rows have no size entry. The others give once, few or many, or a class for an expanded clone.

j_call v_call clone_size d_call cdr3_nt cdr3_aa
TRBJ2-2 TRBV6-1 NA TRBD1 TGTGCCAGCAAAGGACAGGGTTGGGACACCGGGGAGCTGTTTTTT CASKGQGWDTGELFF
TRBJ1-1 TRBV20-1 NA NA TGCGGTGCGGACAGCAACGCTGAAGCTTTCTTT CGADSNAEAFF
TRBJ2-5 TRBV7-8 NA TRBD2 TGTGCCAGCAACGTGGAGGCTAGCGGGGGGGGCGACGCAGAGACCCAGTACTTC CASNVEASGGGDAETQYF
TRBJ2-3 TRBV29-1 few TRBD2 TGCAGCGTGGATAACGCCGGGGGGAGTAGCGGGGGGAGGGATACGCAGTATTTT CSVDNAGGSSGGRDTQYF
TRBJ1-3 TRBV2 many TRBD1 TGTGCCAGCAGGGGGATGGGACAGTACGGAAACACCATATATTTT CASRGMGQYGNTIYF
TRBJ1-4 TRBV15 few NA TGTGCCACCAGCAGAGATCGAGGGGCTGGTGAAAAACTGTTTTTT CATSRDRGAGEKLFF
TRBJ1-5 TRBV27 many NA TGTGCCAGCTCACGGGGACAAAGCAATCAGCCCCAGCATTTT CASSRGQSNQPQHF
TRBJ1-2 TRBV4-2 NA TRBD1 TGTGCCACCCTCCCGGGACAGCCTACAGCTAACTATGAATACACCTTC CATLPGQPTANYEYTF
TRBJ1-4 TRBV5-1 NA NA TGCGCCAGCAGCTTGCGACCCGACAGCTCTAATGAAAAACTGTTTTTT CASSLRPDSSNEKLFF
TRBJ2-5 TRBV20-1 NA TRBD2 TGCAGTGCTGGGATGACTAGCGGGGGGGCCGAAGAGACCCAGTACTTC CSAGMTSGGAEETQYF
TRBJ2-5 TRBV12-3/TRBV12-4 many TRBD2 TGTGCCAGCAGTCCCTCCTCCGGGACTAGCGGGACTAGACAAGAGACCCAGTACTTC CASSPSSGTSGTRQETQYF
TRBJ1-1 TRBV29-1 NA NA TGCAGCGTTGAATCTCGGACTTTGAACACTGAAGCTTTCTTT CSVESRTLNTEAFF
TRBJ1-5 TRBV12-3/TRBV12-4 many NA TGTGCCAGCAGTTTCGGTTCATCCGGACAGCCCCAGCATTTT CASSFGSSGQPQHF
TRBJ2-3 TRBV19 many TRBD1 TGTGCTGCCGGGGGAACAGGGGGCATCAGAGATACGCAGTATTTT CAAGGTGGIRDTQYF
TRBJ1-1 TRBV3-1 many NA TGTGCCAGCAGCCAATGGGGGGAGGGAAGGAACACTGAAGCTTTCTTT CASSQWGEGRNTEAFF
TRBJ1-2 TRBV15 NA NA TGTGCCACCAGCAGAGGAGGCCAGCGATTTAGAGACTATGGCTACACCTTC CATSRGGQRFRDYGYTF
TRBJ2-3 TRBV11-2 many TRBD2 TGTGCCAGCAGCCTCGAGCGGGGGGTCACAGATACGCAGTATTTT CASSLERGVTDTQYF
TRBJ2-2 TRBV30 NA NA TGTGCCTGGAGTGGGATTCCGGGACGTAGCGGGGAGCTGTTTTTT CAWSGIPGRSGELFF
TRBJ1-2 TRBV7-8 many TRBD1 TGTGCCAGCAGCTTAGTAACGGGACAGGGGGTACATGGCTACACCTTC CASSLVTGQGVHGYTF
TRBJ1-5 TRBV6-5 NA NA TGTGCCAGCAGTTACGGCCAGGGACCCCTCACCAATCAGCCCCAGCATTTT CASSYGQGPLTNQPQHF
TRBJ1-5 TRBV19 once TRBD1 TGTGCCAGTAGCACGGGACAGGTCTACAATCAGCCCCAGCATTTT CASSTGQVYNQPQHF
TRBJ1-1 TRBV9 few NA TGTGCCAGCAGTCCCTTCGGGCAGGGGAACACTGAAGCTTTCTTT CASSPFGQGNTEAFF
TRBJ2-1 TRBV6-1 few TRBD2 TGTGCCAGCAGCTTCTCGGGGGGTATAGGCAATGAGCAGTTCTTC CASSFSGGIGNEQFF
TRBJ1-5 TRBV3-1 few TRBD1 TGTGCCAGCAGCCGACAGGGGACGACAGAGCAGCCCCAGCATTTT CASSRQGTTEQPQHF
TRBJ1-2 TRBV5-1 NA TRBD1 TGCGCCAGCAGCTTGTTTTTCGACAGGGATGGCTACACCTTC CASSLFFDRDGYTF
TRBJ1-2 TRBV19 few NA TGTGCCAGTAATACTAAAGGTGTCTGGTATGGCTACACCTTC CASNTKGVWYGYTF
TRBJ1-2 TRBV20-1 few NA TGCAGTGCTCAAATGACTAGCGGGGACCTATCGGGGGGCTACACCTTC CSAQMTSGDLSGGYTF
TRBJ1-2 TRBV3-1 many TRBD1 TGTGCCAGCAGCCGCACCCCGGGACAGGCCTATGGCTACACCTTC CASSRTPGQAYGYTF
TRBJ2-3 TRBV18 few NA TGTGCCAGCTCACCAATTGTTCGGTCAGGGGAACGGGATACGCAGTATTTT CASSPIVRSGERDTQYF
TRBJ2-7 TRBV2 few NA TGTGCCAGCAGTGAAGTTGGGGGGCTCGGGTCCTACGAGCAGTACTTC CASSEVGGLGSYEQYF
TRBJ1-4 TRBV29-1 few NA TGCAGCGTTGAGGGGGGCGTTAATGAAAAACTGTTTTTT CSVEGGVNEKLFF